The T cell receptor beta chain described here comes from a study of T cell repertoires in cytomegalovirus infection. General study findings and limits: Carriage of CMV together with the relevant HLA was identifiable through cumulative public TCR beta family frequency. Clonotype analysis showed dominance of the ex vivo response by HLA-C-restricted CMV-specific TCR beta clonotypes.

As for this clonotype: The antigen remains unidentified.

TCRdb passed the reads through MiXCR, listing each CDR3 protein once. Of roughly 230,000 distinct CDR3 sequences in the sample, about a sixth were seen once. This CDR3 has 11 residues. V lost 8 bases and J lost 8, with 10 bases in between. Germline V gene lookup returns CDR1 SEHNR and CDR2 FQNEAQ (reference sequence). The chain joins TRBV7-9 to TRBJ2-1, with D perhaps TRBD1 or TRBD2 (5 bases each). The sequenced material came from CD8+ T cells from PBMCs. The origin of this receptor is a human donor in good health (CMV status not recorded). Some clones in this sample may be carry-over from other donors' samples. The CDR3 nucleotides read TGTGCCAGCGTACTAGGGGATGAGCAGTTCTTC. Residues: CASVLGDEQFF.